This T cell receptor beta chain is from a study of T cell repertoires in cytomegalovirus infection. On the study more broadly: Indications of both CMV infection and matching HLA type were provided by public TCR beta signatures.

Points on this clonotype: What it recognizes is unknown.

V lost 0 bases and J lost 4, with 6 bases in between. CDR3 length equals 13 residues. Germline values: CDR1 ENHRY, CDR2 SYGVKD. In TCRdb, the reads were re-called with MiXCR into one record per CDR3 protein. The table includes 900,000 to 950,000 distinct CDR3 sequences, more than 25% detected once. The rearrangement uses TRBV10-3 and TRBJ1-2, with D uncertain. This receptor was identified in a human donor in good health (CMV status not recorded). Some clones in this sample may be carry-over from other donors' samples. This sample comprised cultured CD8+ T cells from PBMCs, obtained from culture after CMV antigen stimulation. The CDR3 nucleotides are TGTGCCATCAGTGAGTCACCAGTCTATGGCTACACCTTC. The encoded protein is CAISESPVYGYTF.